The 22 T cell receptor beta chains below all came from one sample that was sequenced in a study of regulatory T cells in long-lasting Graves disease. The sample's time point: newly diagnosed GD, antithyroid drugs for less than 3 months. Construction of the TCR library relied on RNA isolated from PBMCs. Assembly of TCR beta libraries relied on iRepertoire HTBI primers together with Arm-PCR of CDR3 regions. TCRdb used MiXCR to reprocess the multiplex PCR reads, holding one entry per CDR3 protein. Here the sample spans about 240,000 distinct CDR3 sequences, about 19% being singletons. The sample consisted of peripheral blood mononuclear cells (PBMCs), taken at new diagnosis, from a patient treated with antithyroid drugs. The source is a female donor with Graves disease.

This clonotype was recorded at least ten times. The V gene is TRBV20-1, the J gene TRBJ1-2; 7 nucleotides agree with TRBD1. Germline CDR1 and CDR2: DFQATT and SNEGSKA (reference sequence). J was trimmed by 5 bases and V by 1 base; bases with no gene match: 4. The CDR3 has 13 residues. As DNA, the CDR3 is TGCAGTGCTAGAGGACAGGGTTCGTATGGCTACACCTTC. This translates into CSARGQGSYGYTF.

This clonotype was counted between two and nine times. A read error is possible here, since a much larger clone lies one base away. This chain links TRBV28 with TRBJ1-2; possible D gene TRBD1, 6 bases. This CDR3 contains 14 residues. V was clipped by 7 bases and J by 2 bases, with 14 bases between them. CDR1 MDHEN and CDR2 SYDVKM come from the germline V gene. As DNA, the CDR3 is TGTGCCAGCAATAGACGGGGGCAGAACTATGGCTACACCTTC. Translated, it gives CASNRRGQNYGYTF.

This clonotype was counted at least ten times. This rearrangement joins TRBV5-1 to TRBJ2-5; 9 bases map to TRBD1. The J segment lost 4 bases and the V segment lost 4 bases, leaving 8 bases of the junction unmatched. The CDR3 totals 15 residues. Per germline, CDR1 SGHRS and CDR2 YFSETQ. CDR3 DNA sequence: TGCGCCAGCAGCCCCCAGCGGGGACAGGGAGAGACCCAGTACTTC. Its translation is CASSPQRGQGETQYF.

This clonotype occurred many times. This chain connects TRBV24-1 to TRBJ2-1, with 8 bases that match TRBD2. Germline-derived CDR1 and CDR2 are KGHDR and SFDVKD. V was pared by 4 bases and J by 5 bases, with 9 bases of the junction left unmatched. The CDR3 is 16 amino acids. This CDR3 reads CATSEPPRRGDNEQFF. The CDR3 coding sequence is TGTGCCACCAGTGAACCCCCTCGGCGGGGGGACAATGAGCAGTTCTTC.

This clonotype was detected many times. This chain joins TRBV7-2 and TRBJ1-2; no clear D. Germline CDR1 SGHTA, CDR2 FQGNSA. The CDR3 covers 13 residues. V dropped 1 base and J dropped 6 bases, with 9 bases sitting between them. CDR3 loop: CASSLDSRNGYTF. CDR3 DNA sequence: TGTGCCAGCAGCTTAGACAGCCGAAATGGCTACACCTTC.

This clonotype was seen repeatedly, ten times or more. This chain uses TRBV7-9 with TRBJ2-7, with 7 bases lining up with TRBD1. In germline, CDR1 is SEHNR, CDR2 FQNEAQ (reference sequence). The CDR3 totals 14 residues. V shed 5 bases and J 4 bases; nucleotides not matched to a gene: 8. CDR3 nucleotide sequence: TGTGCCAGCAGCCGAGAGGGGGCACCATACGAGCAGTACTTC. Translating gives CASSREGAPYEQYF.

This clonotype appeared many times. The chain joins TRBV6-2 or TRBV6-3 to TRBJ1-2; D is uncertain. The germline V gene encodes CDR1 MNHEY and CDR2 SVGEGT. The CDR3 is 15 residues long. Trimming shortened V by 0 bases and J by 4 bases, and 12 bases separated the two germline ends. CDR3 sequence: CASSYSGSRTYGYTF. The CDR3 DNA sequence: TGTGCCAGCAGTTACTCGGGGAGTCGGACCTATGGCTACACCTTC.

This clonotype occurred many times. The rearrangement uses TRBV18 and TRBJ2-3; D is possibly TRBD1 (6 bases). V lost 6 bases to trimming and J lost 0 bases, with 10 bases between them. Germline CDR1 and CDR2: KGHSH and LQKENI. This CDR3 has 14 amino acids. CDR3 in DNA: TGTGCCAGCTCCCAGGGGTCTAGCACAGATACGCAGTATTTT. Protein product: CASSQGSSTDTQYF.

The chain has TRBV20-1 and TRBJ1-5, with 7 bases that match TRBD1. The CDR3 contains 15 residues. Germline V gene lookup returns CDR1 DFQATT and CDR2 SNEGSKA (reference sequence). The ends lost 0 bases at V and 5 bases at J; junction bases unmatched: 7. The CDR3 region has the DNA TGCAGTGCTAGAGAGGGAGGGGGCACCTATCAGCCCCAGCATTTT. Amino acid sequence: CSAREGGGTYQPQHF.

The genes are TRBV19 and TRBJ2-2; possible D gene TRBD1, 6 bases. The V gene lost 8 bases and the J gene lost 0 bases, with 13 bases spanning the gap. In germline, CDR1 is LNHDA, CDR2 SQIVND (reference sequence). This CDR3 contains 15 residues. The CDR3 region has the DNA TGTGCCAGTTTTTCTGGACAGTCGAACACCGGGGAGCTGTTTTTT. Translation gives CASFSGQSNTGELFF.

Only a few counts were recorded for this clonotype. The rearrangement joins TRBV28 to TRBJ1-2, with 8 bases matching TRBD1. Germline V gene lookup returns CDR1 MDHEN and CDR2 SYDVKM. The CDR3 consists of 17 residues. J was trimmed by 2 bases and V by 4 bases; bases with no gene match: 12. CDR3 DNA: TGTGCCAGCAGTTCACCCGGGGACAGGCTCAGGAACTATGGCTACACCTTC. As protein: CASSSPGDRLRNYGYTF.

This clonotype showed up many times. This chain connects TRBV20-1 to TRBJ2-2; D unresolved. The CDR3 runs 14 residues. Trimming took 4 bases from V and 1 from J, leaving 10 bases between them. Germline V gene sequence: CDR1 DFQATT, CDR2 SNEGSKA (reference sequence). The CDR3 sequence: CSAIRPLNTGELFF. The CDR3 DNA reads TGCAGTGCTATTAGGCCACTGAACACCGGGGAGCTGTTTTTT.

This clonotype came up many times. The rearrangement links TRBV19 to TRBJ2-2; no firm D call. The length of the CDR3 is 16 residues. V gave up 5 bases and J gave up 8 bases, with 21 bases separating them. Germline CDR1 LNHDA, CDR2 SQIVND (reference sequence). CDR3 bases: TGTGCCAGTAGTCCCGTTCGATCGGTGTATGCAGGGGAGCTGTTTTTT. Translation gives CASSPVRSVYAGELFF. Variable domain in full (rest from reference TRBV19 and TRBJ2-2): DGGITQSPKYLFRKEGQNVTLSCEQNLNHDAMYWYRQDPGQGLRLIYYSQIVNDFQKGDIAEGYSVSREKKESFPLTVTSAQKNPTAFYLCASSPVRSVYAGELFFGEGSRLTVL.

The V gene is TRBV7-2, the J gene TRBJ2-1; 13 nucleotides agree with TRBD2. V shed 6 bases, J shed 6 bases, and the junction held 8 bases outside the gene matches. This CDR3 has 16 amino acids. Germline CDR1 SGHTA, CDR2 FQGNSA. This chain's CDR3 is CASRSGTSGVRNEQFF. CDR3 in DNA: TGTGCCAGCAGATCCGGGACTAGCGGGGTTCGCAATGAGCAGTTCTTC. Using reference TRBV7-2 and TRBJ2-1 for the parts outside the CDR3, the full variable domain is GAGVSQSPSNKVTEKGKDVELRCDPISGHTALYWYRQSLGQGLEFLIYFQGNSAPDKSGLPSDRFSAERTGGSVSTLTIQRTQQEDSAVYLCASRSGTSGVRNEQFFGPGTRLTVL.

This clonotype has just a few counts. The chain couples TRBV7-9 to TRBJ1-6, with D unresolved. Germline lookup yields CDR1 SEHNR and CDR2 FQNEAQ (reference sequence). The CDR3 contains 14 residues. V was trimmed by 2 bases and J by 6 bases, leaving 8 bases between them. The CDR3, as DNA: TGTGCCAGCAGCTTAATGGGGTCTAATTCACCCCTCCACTTT. Translated, it gives CASSLMGSNSPLHF.

At least ten counts were recorded for this clonotype. The V call is TRBV11-3, the J call TRBJ2-5; D call uncertain. Germline V gene data show CDR1 as SGHNT and CDR2 as YENEEA. With 3 bases removed from V and 1 base from J, the gap between germline ends came to 6 bases. CDR3 length: 13 residues. The CDR3 spells CASSFTAQETQYF. The CDR3 DNA reads as TGTGCCAGCAGCTTCACAGCCCAAGAGACCCAGTACTTC.

The chain recombines TRBV6-1 with TRBJ1-1; D possibly corresponds to TRBD1 (5 bases). Looked up from germline, CDR1 is MNHNS and CDR2 is SASEGT. V gave up 8 bases and J gave up 0 bases, with 16 bases separating them. The CDR3 extends over 15 amino acids. CDR3 in DNA: TGTGCCAGCGGTCAAAAGGGGTGGATGAACACTGAAGCTTTCTTT. Translation: CASGQKGWMNTEAFF.

This clonotype has a count of ten or more. The gene calls are TRBV20-1 and TRBJ2-3; 11 bases are a match to TRBD2. In germline, CDR1 is DFQATT, CDR2 SNEGSKA (reference sequence). The CDR3 is made up of 14 amino acids. V gave up 5 bases and J gave up 5 bases; unmatched junction bases: 6. The CDR3 sequence is CSARRLAGKDTQYF. CDR3 DNA: TGCAGTGCTCGACGACTAGCGGGGAAAGATACGCAGTATTTT.

In its sample, this clonotype was seen a few times. This rearrangement joins TRBV9 to TRBJ1-3, with 9 bases matching TRBD1. The germline CDR1 and CDR2 sequences are SGDLS and YYNGEE. The J segment lost 4 bases and the V segment lost 4 bases, leaving 9 bases of the junction unmatched. The CDR3 runs to 16 residues. The CDR3 region is CASSPSGTGYGNTIYF. The CDR3 nucleotides read TGTGCCAGCAGCCCTTCCGGGACAGGGTACGGAAACACCATATATTTT.

Ten or more counts support this clonotype. V and J are TRBV7-2 and TRBJ2-5, with TRBD2 identical over 7 bases. CDR3 size: 16 residues. Germline CDR1 is SGHTA and CDR2 is FQGNSA. Trimming cost V 1 base and J 5 bases; bases outside gene matches: 10. CDR3 nucleotide sequence: TGTGCCAGCAGCTTAGACGGGAGGTTAATCCGTGAGACCCAGTACTTC. Residues: CASSLDGRLIRETQYF.

This clonotype was observed a single time. Since a far larger clone is one base different, this is likely a read error. The chain has TRBV7-9 and TRBJ2-5; the match to TRBD1 covers 9 bases. CDR1 is SEHNR and CDR2 is FQNEAQ in the germline V gene (reference sequence). Unmatched junction bases numbered 14, after V lost 10 bases and J lost 11 bases. CDR3 length: 13 amino acids. In nucleotides, the CDR3 is TGTGCCACGCCCGGGACAGGGTCGAATGAGCAGTACTTC. Amino acid sequence: CATPGTGSNEQYF.

In its sample, this clonotype was seen many times. The chain is built from TRBV10-3 and TRBJ1-2; no reliable D call. The CDR3 is 15 residues long. V was trimmed by 4 bases and J by 7 bases, leaving 19 bases between them. The germline V gene has CDR1 ENHRY and CDR2 SYGVKD. The CDR3 loop reads CAISAPPGGSSGYTF. The CDR3 DNA is TGTGCCATCAGTGCCCCCCCGGGAGGGTCAAGTGGCTACACCTTC.